A single sample gave rise to the 13 T cell receptor beta chains below, sequenced in a study of T cell responses to AZD1222 COVID-19 vaccine. Using immunoSEQ multiplex PCR, the repertoire was profiled, and TCRdb retains in-frame clones only, with some absent. This sample yields 200,000 to 250,000 clones, of which around 94% are seen a single time; approximately 1.5% belongs to the top ten. The specimen comprised peripheral blood, sampled 28 days after the second dose of the MenACWY control vaccine. The receptors were gathered from an adult who received the MenACWY meningococcal vaccine as a control.

The rearrangement links TRBV7-9 to TRBJ1-2; 8 bases fit TRBD1. Germline V gives CDR1 SEHNR, CDR2 FQNEAQ (reference sequence). CDR3 length: 17 residues. J gave up 8 bases and V 5 bases, and 19 bases lay outside the gene matches. The DNA of the CDR3 is TGTGCCAGCAGCCCCCAGGGGACAGGCGTACCCTCATCGGGCTACACCTTC. Protein: CASSPQGTGVPSSGYTF.

The chain couples TRBV24-1 to TRBJ2-2; D is uncertain. Germline V lookup: CDR1 KGHDR, CDR2 SFDVKD. V was clipped by 7 bases and J by 7 bases, with 6 bases between them. CDR3 length equals 11 residues. CDR3 protein: CATRGGGELFF. CDR3 nucleotide sequence: TGTGCCACCAGGGGCGGCGGGGAGCTGTTTTTT.

This chain connects TRBV27 to TRBJ2-7; 8 bases line up with TRBD2. Germline V CDR1 and CDR2: MNHEY, SMNVEV (reference sequence). This CDR3 is built from 16 residues. After removal of 6 bases from V and 6 bases from J, the junction contained 16 bases not matched to a gene. The CDR3 loop reads CASRSTAAGVFGEQYF. For the CDR3, the DNA is TGTGCCAGCAGGTCGACAGCAGCGGGAGTGTTCGGCGAGCAGTACTTC.

This rearrangement joins TRBV7-2 to TRBJ2-2; D may be TRBD1 (5 bases). The germline CDR1 and CDR2 sequences are SGHTA and FQGNSA. V was pared by 6 bases and J by 1 base, with 6 bases between. This CDR3 has 13 amino acids. CDR3 in DNA: TGTGCCAGCAGTACAGGGAACACCGGGGAGCTGTTTTTT. Protein: CASSTGNTGELFF.

The genes are TRBV3-1 (or the pseudogene TRBV3-2) and TRBJ2-2, with D perhaps matching TRBD1 (5 bases). V lost 3 bases, J lost 6 bases, and 14 bases lay in between. This CDR3 spans 15 amino acids. CDR1 is LGHDT, CDR2 YNNKEL, per germline (reference sequence). Here the CDR3 reads CASSHQGMGAGELFF. The CDR3 nucleotides read TGTGCCAGCAGCCACCAGGGTATGGGTGCCGGGGAGCTGTTTTTT.

V gene TRBV24-1 combines with J gene TRBJ1-1; possible D gene TRBD1, 5 bases. Germline values: CDR1 KGHDR, CDR2 SFDVKD. V was clipped by 0 bases and J by 8 bases, with 9 bases between them. The CDR3 extends over 13 amino acids. CDR3 loop: CATSDLQRGEAFF. Here the CDR3 DNA reads TGTGCCACCAGTGATTTGCAGAGGGGAGAAGCTTTCTTT.

The gene calls are TRBV9 and TRBJ2-1; 10 bases fit TRBD2. Germline trimming cut 0 bases from V and 5 bases from J; bases unmatched to any gene: 5. Germline CDR1 reads SGDLS; CDR2 reads YYNGEE. The CDR3 totals 16 residues. The CDR3 sequence is CASSVELAGLDNEQFF. CDR3 sequence (DNA): TGTGCCAGCAGCGTAGAACTAGCGGGACTCGACAATGAGCAGTTCTTC.

The rearrangement links TRBV9 to TRBJ1-4; 7 bases match TRBD1. The CDR3 is 15 amino acids. Germline V gene data show CDR1 as SGDLS and CDR2 as YYNGEE. After removal of 0 bases from V and 5 bases from J, the junction contained 4 bases not matched to a gene. The CDR3 reads CASSVDGTVNEKLFF. The CDR3 region has the DNA TGTGCCAGCAGCGTAGACGGGACAGTAAATGAAAAACTGTTTTTT.

The chain recombines TRBV28 with TRBJ1-2; 9 positions agree with TRBD1. The CDR3 extends over 15 amino acids. Trimming cost V 2 bases and J 2 bases; bases outside gene matches: 3. Germline CDR1 is MDHEN and CDR2 is SYDVKM. CDR3 amino acids: CASSLTGTGNYGYTF. The CDR3, as DNA: TGTGCCAGCAGTTTAACTGGGACAGGGAACTATGGCTACACCTTC.

V is TRBV6-2 or TRBV6-3 and J is TRBJ2-2, with 11 bases matching TRBD2. The V and J ends lost 6 bases and 3 bases, in that order; junction bases with no gene match: 9. This CDR3 region has 17 residues. The germline V gene encodes CDR1 MNHEY and CDR2 SVGEGT. The CDR3 DNA reads as TGTGCCAGCAGCACACCTAGCGGGAGGCGGGACACCGGGGAGCTGTTTTTT. Amino acid sequence: CASSTPSGRRDTGELFF.

The V and J genes are TRBV4-1 and TRBJ2-5; 9 nucleotides line up with TRBD2. After removal of 1 base from V and 5 bases from J, the junction contained 11 bases not matched to a gene. The CDR3 runs to 17 residues. Germline CDR1 MGHRA, CDR2 YSYEKL. The CDR3 region is CASSQGGVAGVVETQYF. The CDR3 region has the DNA TGCGCCAGCAGCCAAGGAGGGGTAGCGGGAGTTGTGGAGACCCAGTACTTC.

This rearrangement joins TRBV3-1 (or the pseudogene TRBV3-2) to TRBJ1-2; D is unclear. CDR3 size: 12 residues. The ends were cut back, 3 bases at V and 0 bases at J, with 2 bases in the middle. Per the germline V gene, CDR1 is LGHDT and CDR2 is YNNKEL (reference sequence). The CDR3 nucleotides are TGTGCCAGCAGCCAGACTAACTATGGCTACACCTTC. It yields the protein CASSQTNYGYTF.

The chain recombines TRBV27 with TRBJ2-7; 7 positions agree with TRBD2. Germline values: CDR1 MNHEY, CDR2 SMNVEV (reference sequence). V shed 5 bases and J 3 bases; nucleotides not matched to a gene: 10. The CDR3 totals 15 residues. Written as DNA, the CDR3 is TGTGCCAGCAGTACATCCGGTGGCGGGAGCTACGAGCAGTACTTC. This encodes CASSTSGGGSYEQYF.